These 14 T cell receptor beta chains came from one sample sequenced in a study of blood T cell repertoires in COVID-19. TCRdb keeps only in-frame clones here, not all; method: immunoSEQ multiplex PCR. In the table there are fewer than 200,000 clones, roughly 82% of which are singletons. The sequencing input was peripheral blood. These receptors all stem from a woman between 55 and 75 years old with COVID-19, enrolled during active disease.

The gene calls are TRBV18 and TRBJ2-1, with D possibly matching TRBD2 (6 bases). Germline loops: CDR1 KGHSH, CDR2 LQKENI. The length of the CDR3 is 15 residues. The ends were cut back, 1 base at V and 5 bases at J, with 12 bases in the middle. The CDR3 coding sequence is TGTGCCAGCTCACCACGGGGAGGAGGACACAATGAGCAGTTCTTC. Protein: CASSPRGGGHNEQFF.

CDR3 nucleotides: TGTGCCAGCAGCGCAGGACAGGGGTGGAGGAACACTGAAGCTTTCTTT. It is translated as CASSAGQGWRNTEAFF. This rearrangement joins TRBV5-8 to TRBJ1-1, with 9 bases that match TRBD1. CDR1 SGHTS and CDR2 YDEGEE come from the germline V gene. The V and J ends lost 4 bases and 1 base, in that order; junction bases with no gene match: 8. The CDR3 is 16 amino acids.

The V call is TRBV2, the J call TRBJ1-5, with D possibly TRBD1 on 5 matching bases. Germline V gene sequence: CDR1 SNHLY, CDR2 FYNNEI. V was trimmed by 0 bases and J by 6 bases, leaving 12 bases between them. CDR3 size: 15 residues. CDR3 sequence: CASSEAPRGGQPQHF. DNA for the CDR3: TGTGCCAGCAGTGAAGCGCCCCGGGGGGGTCAGCCCCAGCATTTT.

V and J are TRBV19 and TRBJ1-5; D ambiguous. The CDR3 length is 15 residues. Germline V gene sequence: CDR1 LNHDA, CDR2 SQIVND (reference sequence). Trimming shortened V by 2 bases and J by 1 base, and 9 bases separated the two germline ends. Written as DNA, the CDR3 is TGTGCCAGTAGTATACGGGAGGCGAGCAATCAGCCCCAGCATTTT. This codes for CASSIREASNQPQHF.

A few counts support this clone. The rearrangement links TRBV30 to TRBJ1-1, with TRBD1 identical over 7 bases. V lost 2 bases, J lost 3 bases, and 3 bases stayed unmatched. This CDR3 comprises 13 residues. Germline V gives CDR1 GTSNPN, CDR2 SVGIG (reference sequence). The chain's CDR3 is CAWSQGGYTEAFF. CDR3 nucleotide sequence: TGTGCCTGGAGTCAGGGGGGATACACTGAAGCTTTCTTT.

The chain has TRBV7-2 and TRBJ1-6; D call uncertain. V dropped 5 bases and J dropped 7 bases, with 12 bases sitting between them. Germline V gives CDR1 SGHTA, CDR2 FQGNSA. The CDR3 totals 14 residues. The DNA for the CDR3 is TGTGCCAGCAGCCCCGTGGTACGGAATTCACCCCTCCACTTT. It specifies CASSPVVRNSPLHF.

For the CDR3, the DNA is TGTGCCAGCAGACCCCAGGCCCCCCCCTCCTACGAGCAGTACTTC. The encoded protein is CASRPQAPPSYEQYF. The chain links TRBV27 to TRBJ2-7; the D is unclear. The germline CDR1 and CDR2 sequences are MNHEY and SMNVEV (reference sequence). The CDR3 spans 15 residues. Between the trimmed V and J ends, which lost 6 bases and 0 bases, there was a span of 15 bases.

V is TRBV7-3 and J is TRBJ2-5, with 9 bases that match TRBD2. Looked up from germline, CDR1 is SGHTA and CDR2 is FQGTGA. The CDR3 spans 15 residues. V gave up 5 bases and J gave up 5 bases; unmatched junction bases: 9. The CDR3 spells CASSPTGREGETQYF. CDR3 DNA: TGTGCCAGCAGCCCGACGGGGCGGGAGGGGGAGACCCAGTACTTC.

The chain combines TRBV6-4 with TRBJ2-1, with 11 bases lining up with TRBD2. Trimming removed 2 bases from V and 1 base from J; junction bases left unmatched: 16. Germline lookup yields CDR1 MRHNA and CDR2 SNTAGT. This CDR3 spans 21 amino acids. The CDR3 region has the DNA TGTGCCAGCAGTGACACCCCTTTTCTAGCGGGAGGCCGAAATTCCTACAATGAGCAGTTCTTC. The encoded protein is CASSDTPFLAGGRNSYNEQFF.

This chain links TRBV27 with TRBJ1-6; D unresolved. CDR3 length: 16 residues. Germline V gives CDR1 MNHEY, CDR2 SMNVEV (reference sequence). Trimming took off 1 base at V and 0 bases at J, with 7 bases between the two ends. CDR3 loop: CASSLFPSSYNSPLHF. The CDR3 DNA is TGTGCCAGCAGTTTATTTCCGAGCTCCTATAATTCACCCCTCCACTTT.

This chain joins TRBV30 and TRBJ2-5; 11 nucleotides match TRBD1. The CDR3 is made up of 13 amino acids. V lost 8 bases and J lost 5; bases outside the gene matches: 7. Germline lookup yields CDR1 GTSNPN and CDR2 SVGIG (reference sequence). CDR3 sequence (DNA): TGTGCCGGAGGACAGGGGGCGAGGGAGACCCAGTACTTC. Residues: CAGGQGARETQYF.

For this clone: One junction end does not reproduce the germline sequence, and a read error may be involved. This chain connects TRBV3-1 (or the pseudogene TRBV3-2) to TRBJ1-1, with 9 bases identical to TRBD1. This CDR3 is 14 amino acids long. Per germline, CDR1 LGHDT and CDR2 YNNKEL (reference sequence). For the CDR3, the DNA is TGTGCCAGCACCCAACACAGGGGGCCGGCTGAAGCTTTCTTT. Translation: CASTQHRGPAEAFF.

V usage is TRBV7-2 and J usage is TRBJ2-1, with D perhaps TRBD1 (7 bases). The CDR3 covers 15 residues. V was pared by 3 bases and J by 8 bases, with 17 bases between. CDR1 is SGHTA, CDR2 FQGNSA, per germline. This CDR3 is CASSFMAGGIDEQFF. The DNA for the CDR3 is TGTGCCAGCAGCTTCATGGCAGGGGGGATAGATGAGCAGTTCTTC. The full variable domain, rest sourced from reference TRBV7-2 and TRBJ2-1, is GAGVSQSPSNKVTEKGKDVELRCDPISGHTALYWYRQSLGQGLEFLIYFQGNSAPDKSGLPSDRFSAERTGGSVSTLTIQRTQQEDSAVYLCASSFMAGGIDEQFFGPGTRLTVL.

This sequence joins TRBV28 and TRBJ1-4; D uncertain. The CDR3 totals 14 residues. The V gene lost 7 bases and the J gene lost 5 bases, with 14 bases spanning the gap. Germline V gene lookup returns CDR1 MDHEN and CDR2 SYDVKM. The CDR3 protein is CASTPPGLNEKLFF. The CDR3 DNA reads TGTGCCAGCACCCCACCGGGATTGAATGAAAAACTGTTTTTT.